Listed here are 17 T cell receptor beta chains from one sample, sequenced in a study of memory CD4+ T cells and cytomegalovirus serostatus. The sort gate was single viable CD3+CD4+CD8-CD45RO+ cells for memory CD4+ T cells. Clones were read by immunoSEQ multiplex PCR, and TCRdb kept only the in-frame ones, dropping some. Of approximately 40,000 clones listed, less than 85% are singletons. Material: memory CD4+ T cells from blood. The receptors stem from an adult in good health and CMV-seronegative.

The chain couples TRBV2 to TRBJ1-6; 8 bases are a match to TRBD1. V lost 6 bases to trimming and J lost 9 bases; unmatched junction nucleotides: 4. The CDR3 loop spans 13 amino acids. Germline CDR1 SNHLY, CDR2 FYNNEI. The CDR3 DNA reads TGTGCCAGCAGGTCAGGGGGCGCTTCACCCCTCCACTTT. Its protein is CASRSGGASPLHF.

The V gene is TRBV14, the J gene TRBJ2-7; D call uncertain. The germline V gene encodes CDR1 SGHDN and CDR2 FVKESK. V was cut by 0 bases and J by 3 bases, with 21 bases left in between. CDR3 length: 18 residues. The CDR3 DNA is TGTGCCAGCAGCCAAGATACCTTCTTAAAGGGCACCAACTACGAGCAGTACTTC. It encodes CASSQDTFLKGTNYEQYF.

This clone was observed a single time. CDR3 region: CASSLTPGSEKLFF. CDR3 nucleotides: TGCGCCAGCAGCTTGACCCCGGGATCTGAAAAACTGTTTTTT. J is TRBJ1-4 and V is TRBV5-1, with D hard to call. CDR1 is SGHRS, CDR2 YFSETQ, per germline. Trimming removed 1 base from V and 7 bases from J, with 11 bases in between. This CDR3 spans 14 amino acids.

This clone has only one observation. This chain joins TRBV5-1 and TRBJ2-3; D gene unclear. Germline V gives CDR1 SGHRS, CDR2 YFSETQ. The V end lost 3 bases, the J end lost 3 bases, and 11 bases lay between the germline ends. This CDR3 has 14 amino acids. The CDR3 sequence is CASSYAPGTDTQYF. CDR3 nucleotide sequence: TGCGCCAGCAGCTACGCCCCCGGGACAGATACGCAGTATTTT.

The CDR3 nucleotides are TGCGCCAGCAGCCCCGGGGTAGACAATGAGCAGTTCTTC. Residues: CASSPGVDNEQFF. This chain joins TRBV5-1 and TRBJ2-1; a possible D gene is TRBD2 (5 bases). Germline values: CDR1 SGHRS, CDR2 YFSETQ. Trimming cost V 4 bases and J 5 bases, with 10 bases left between them. This CDR3 comprises 13 residues.

This clone was detected only once. The rearrangement links TRBV6-6 to TRBJ1-6; D unresolved. V was clipped by 2 bases and J by 8 bases, with 13 bases between them. The length of the CDR3 is 15 residues. CDR1 MNHNY and CDR2 SVGAGI come from the germline V gene (reference sequence). Here the CDR3 reads CASSYEGPVDSPLHF. The CDR3 coding sequence is TGTGCCAGCAGTTACGAAGGACCTGTCGATTCACCCCTCCACTTT.

The gene calls are TRBV28 and TRBJ1-2, with D possibly matching TRBD1 (5 bases). Germline CDR1 and CDR2: MDHEN and SYDVKM. Trimming removed 8 bases at V and 4 bases at J, with 14 bases between. The CDR3 runs 13 residues. CDR3 amino acids: CASWAGQGYGYTF. The CDR3, as DNA: TGTGCCAGCTGGGCGGGGCAGGGCTATGGCTACACCTTC.

The rearrangement links TRBV2 to TRBJ1-5; D gene ambiguous. The V end lost 8 bases, the J end lost 3 bases, and 11 bases lay between the germline ends. The CDR3 is made up of 13 amino acids. Germline loops: CDR1 SNHLY, CDR2 FYNNEI. CDR3 bases: TGTGCCAGCCACTGGTCCTCCAATCAGCCCCAGCATTTT. It specifies CASHWSSNQPQHF.

J is TRBJ1-3 and V is TRBV6-5; D remains ambiguous. This CDR3 region has 14 residues. V lost 5 bases to trimming and J lost 0 bases, with 8 bases between them. Per the germline V gene, CDR1 is MNHEY and CDR2 is SVGAGI. DNA of the CDR3: TGTGCCAGCAGTCCACAGAGCTCTGGAAACACCATATATTTT. It yields the protein CASSPQSSGNTIYF.

The chain uses TRBV5-1 and TRBJ2-3; D is ambiguous. V shed 0 bases and J shed 0 bases, with 8 bases lying between them. CDR3 length: 15 residues. Germline V gives CDR1 SGHRS, CDR2 YFSETQ. The CDR3 spells CASSLDRPSTDTQYF. Here the CDR3 DNA reads TGCGCCAGCAGCTTGGACCGCCCAAGCACAGATACGCAGTATTTT.

J is TRBJ1-5 and V is TRBV27; D might be TRBD1 (6 bases). The CDR3 covers 15 residues. Trimming stripped 6 bases from V and 1 base from J, with 13 bases between. CDR1 and CDR2 from the germline V gene are MNHEY and SMNVEV (reference sequence). This CDR3 is CASRAGVISNQPQHF. CDR3 DNA: TGTGCCAGCAGAGCAGGGGTTATAAGCAATCAGCCCCAGCATTTT.

The chain carries TRBV11-2 and TRBJ2-2; D unclear. This CDR3 is built from 15 residues. V shed 5 bases and J shed 6 bases, with 16 bases lying between them. CDR1 is SGHAT, CDR2 FQNNGV, per germline. CDR3 sequence reads: CASSPMGRAAGELFF. The CDR3 bases are TGTGCCAGCAGCCCCATGGGCCGGGCGGCCGGGGAGCTGTTTTTT.

The chain employs TRBV2 and TRBJ1-6; perhaps TRBD1 as D (5 bases). Germline assignment: CDR1 SNHLY and CDR2 FYNNEI. Trimming cost V 9 bases and J 6 bases, with 12 bases left between them. CDR3 length: 13 residues. As DNA, the CDR3 is TGTGCCAGGTCGACAGATCCTAATTCACCCCTCCACTTT. Protein: CARSTDPNSPLHF.

V gene TRBV9 combines with J gene TRBJ2-1; maybe TRBD1 (6 bases). Germline CDR1 and CDR2: SGDLS and YYNGEE. This CDR3 contains 15 residues. V lost 3 bases, J lost 0 bases, and 10 bases lay in between. This CDR3 reads CASSASGASYNEQFF. In nucleotides, the CDR3 is TGTGCCAGCAGCGCGTCAGGGGCCTCCTACAATGAGCAGTTCTTC.

V is TRBV21-1 and J is TRBJ1-5. TRBV21-1 is a pseudogene locus. The length of the CDR3 is 15 residues. This chain's CDR3 is CASPEVGVSNQPQHF. The CDR3 nucleotides are TGTGCCAGCCCGGAGGTTGGGGTGAGCAATCAGCCCCAGCATTTT.

With regard to this clone: One end of the junction varies from germline; a read error may be responsible. The chain recombines TRBV6-1 with TRBJ1-4; TRBD1 matches 7 bases. The CDR3 sequence is 11 residues long. CDR1 and CDR2 (germline): MNHNS, SASEGT. CDR3 protein: CASSEHIGTVF. CDR3 nucleotides: TGTGCCAGCAGTGAACATATCGGGACAGTTTTT.

The gene calls are TRBV7-9 and TRBJ2-5, with TRBD2 as a possible D gene (6 bases). Germline loops: CDR1 SEHNR, CDR2 FQNEAQ (reference sequence). V shed 5 bases and J shed 5 bases, with 27 bases lying between them. This CDR3 spans 18 amino acids. The CDR3 reads CASSPRNYFAGYGETQYF. CDR3 nucleotide sequence: TGTGCCAGCAGCCCCCGGAATTATTTCGCGGGGTATGGGGAGACCCAGTACTTC.